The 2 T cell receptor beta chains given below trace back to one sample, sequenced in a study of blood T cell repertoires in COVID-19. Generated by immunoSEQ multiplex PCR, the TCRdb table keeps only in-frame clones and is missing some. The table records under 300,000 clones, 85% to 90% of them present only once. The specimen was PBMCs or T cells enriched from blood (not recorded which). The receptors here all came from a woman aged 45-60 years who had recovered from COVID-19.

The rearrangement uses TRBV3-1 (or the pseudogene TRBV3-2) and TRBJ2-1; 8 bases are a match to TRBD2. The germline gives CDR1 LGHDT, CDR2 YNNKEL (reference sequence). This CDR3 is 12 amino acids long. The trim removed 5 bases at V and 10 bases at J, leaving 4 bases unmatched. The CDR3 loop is CASSKAGAEQFF. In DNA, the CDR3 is TGTGCCAGCAGCAAAGCGGGAGCCGAGCAGTTCTTC.

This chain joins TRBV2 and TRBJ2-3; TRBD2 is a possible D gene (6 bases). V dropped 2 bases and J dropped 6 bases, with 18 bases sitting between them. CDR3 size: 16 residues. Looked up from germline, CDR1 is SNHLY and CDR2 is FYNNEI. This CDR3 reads CASSELRPSGGDTQYF. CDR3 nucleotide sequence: TGTGCCAGCAGTGAATTAAGGCCCTCCGGAGGGGATACGCAGTATTTT.